Included here is one T cell receptor (beta chain) sequence, with context. Its antigen is as yet unknown. The record originates from a study of post-analysis software for immune sequencing data. Study-wide results and caveats: Controls significantly exceeded multiple sclerosis patients in normalized Chao1 diversity.

TCR beta cDNA libraries had unique molecular identifiers. TCRdb passed the PCR reads through MiXCR, listing each CDR3 protein once. Counted here are 350,000 to 450,000 distinct CDR3 sequences, roughly 40% occurring once; the ten biggest clones make up about 8%. Input material: blood. This clonotype was sampled from a girl aged 2-10 years with multiple sclerosis.

This CDR3 is CASRPGQSSNGYTF. CDR3 DNA sequence: TGTGCCAGCCGCCCGGGACAGTCCTCGAATGGCTACACCTTC. The chain combines TRBV27 with TRBJ1-2; TRBD1 agrees at 7 bases. The V gene end was trimmed by 8 bases and the J gene end by 6 bases; junction bases not matched to a gene: 12. CDR1 and CDR2 from the germline V gene are MNHEY and SMNVEV (reference sequence). This CDR3 is built from 14 residues.